This TCR beta chain was identified in a study of CD8 T cells in ankylosing spondylitis. V was clipped by 2 bases and J by 2 bases, with 3 bases between them. The CDR3 consists of 13 residues. Germline CDR1 is MRHNA and CDR2 is SNTAGT. TCRdb re-derived calls from the 5' RACE reads in MiXCR, one entry per CDR3 protein. The sample has 250,000 or so distinct CDR3 sequences; about 24% are singletons. V usage is TRBV6-4 and J usage is TRBJ2-2, with D hard to call. The specimen sequenced was blood, either unsorted or a sorted T cell fraction (not recorded which). This clonotype originated in a male donor with ankylosing spondylitis or in good health (not recorded which). The DNA for the CDR3 is TGTGCCAGCAGTGACGGCAACACCGGGGAGCTGTTTTTT. It codes for CASSDGNTGELFF.